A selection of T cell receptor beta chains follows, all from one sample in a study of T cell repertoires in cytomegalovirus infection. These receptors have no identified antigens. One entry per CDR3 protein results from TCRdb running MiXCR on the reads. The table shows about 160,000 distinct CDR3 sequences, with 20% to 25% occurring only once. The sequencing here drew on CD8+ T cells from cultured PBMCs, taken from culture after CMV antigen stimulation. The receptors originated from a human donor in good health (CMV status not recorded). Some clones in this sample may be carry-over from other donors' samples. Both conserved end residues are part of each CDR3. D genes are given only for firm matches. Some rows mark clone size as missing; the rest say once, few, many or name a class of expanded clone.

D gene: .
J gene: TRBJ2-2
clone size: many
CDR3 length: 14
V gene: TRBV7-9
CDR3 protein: CASSQTANTGELFF
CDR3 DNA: TGTGCCAGCAGCCAGACAGCGAACACCGGGGAGCTGTTTTTT

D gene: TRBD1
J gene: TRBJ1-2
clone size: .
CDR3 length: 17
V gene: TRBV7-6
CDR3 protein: CASSFVLIGQASYGYTF
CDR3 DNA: TGTGCCAGCAGCTTCGTCCTTATAGGACAGGCAAGCTATGGCTACACCTTC

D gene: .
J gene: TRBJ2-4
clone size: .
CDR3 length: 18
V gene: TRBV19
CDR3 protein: CASSTRTEVVPGLNIQYF
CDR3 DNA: TGTGCCAGTAGTACCCGGACAGAGGTGGTCCCCGGGCTCAACATTCAGTACTTC

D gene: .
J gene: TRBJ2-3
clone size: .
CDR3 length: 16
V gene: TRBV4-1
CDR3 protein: CASSQGLQVRTDTQYF
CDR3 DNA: TGCGCCAGCAGCCAAGGGCTCCAGGTTCGCACAGATACGCAGTATTTT

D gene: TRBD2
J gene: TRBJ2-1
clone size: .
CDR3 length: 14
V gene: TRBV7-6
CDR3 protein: CASSLTGGYHEQFF
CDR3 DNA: TGTGCCAGCAGCTTGACGGGGGGGTACCATGAGCAGTTCTTC

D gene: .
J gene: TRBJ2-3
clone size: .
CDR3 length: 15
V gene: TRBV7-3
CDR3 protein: CASRRSGASTDTQYF
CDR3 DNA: TGTGCCAGCAGACGGAGCGGAGCTAGCACAGATACGCAGTATTTT

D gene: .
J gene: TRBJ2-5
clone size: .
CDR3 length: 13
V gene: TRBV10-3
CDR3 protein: CAISGKVQETQYF
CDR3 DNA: TGTGCCATCAGTGGAAAGGTTCAAGAGACCCAGTACTTC

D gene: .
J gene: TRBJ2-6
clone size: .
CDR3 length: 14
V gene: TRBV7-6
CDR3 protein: CASSPGDGANVLTF
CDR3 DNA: TGTGCCAGCAGCCCCGGTGATGGGGCCAACGTCCTGACTTTC

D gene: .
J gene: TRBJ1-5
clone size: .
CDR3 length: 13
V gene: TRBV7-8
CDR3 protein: CASSEELGLPQHF
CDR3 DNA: TGTGCCAGCAGCGAGGAGTTGGGGCTGCCCCAGCATTTT

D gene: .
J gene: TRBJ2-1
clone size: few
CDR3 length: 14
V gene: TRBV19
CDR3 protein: CASSPFGVGNEQFF
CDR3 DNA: TGTGCCAGTAGCCCCTTTGGTGTGGGGAATGAGCAGTTCTTC

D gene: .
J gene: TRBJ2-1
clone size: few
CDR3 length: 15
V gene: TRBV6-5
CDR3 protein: CASSSGTLTYNEQFF
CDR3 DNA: TGTGCCAGCAGCTCCGGGACTTTGACCTACAATGAGCAGTTCTTC

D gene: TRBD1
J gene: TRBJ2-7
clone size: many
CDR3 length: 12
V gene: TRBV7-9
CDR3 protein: CASSLDRDEQYF
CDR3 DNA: TGTGCCAGCAGCTTGGACAGGGACGAGCAGTACTTC

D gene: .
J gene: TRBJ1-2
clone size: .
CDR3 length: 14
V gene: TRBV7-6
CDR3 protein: CASSPREGVDGYTF
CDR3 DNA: TGTGCCAGCAGCCCGAGGGAGGGGGTTGATGGCTACACCTTC

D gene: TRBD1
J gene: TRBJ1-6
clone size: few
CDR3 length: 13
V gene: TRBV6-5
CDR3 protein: CASTDRESSPLHF
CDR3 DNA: TGTGCCAGTACCGACAGGGAGAGTTCACCCCTCCACTTT

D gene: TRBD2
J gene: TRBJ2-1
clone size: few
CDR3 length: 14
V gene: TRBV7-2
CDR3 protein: CASSLSGGTNEQFF
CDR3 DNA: TGTGCCAGCAGCTTAAGCGGGGGGACCAATGAGCAGTTCTTC

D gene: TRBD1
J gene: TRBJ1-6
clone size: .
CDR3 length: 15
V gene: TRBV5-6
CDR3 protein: CASSLTGELFSPLHF
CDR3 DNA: TGTGCCAGCAGCTTGACAGGGGAGTTGTTTTCACCCCTCCACTTT

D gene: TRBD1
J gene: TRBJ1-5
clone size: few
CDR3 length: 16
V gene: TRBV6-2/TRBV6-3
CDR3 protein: CASSYMGTGGSQPQHF
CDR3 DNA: TGTGCCAGCAGTTATATGGGCACAGGGGGAAGTCAGCCCCAGCATTTT

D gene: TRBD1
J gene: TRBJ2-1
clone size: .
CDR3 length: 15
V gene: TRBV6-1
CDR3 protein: CASTPRDRGMREQFF
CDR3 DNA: TGTGCCAGCACCCCCCGGGACAGGGGCATGAGGGAGCAGTTCTTC

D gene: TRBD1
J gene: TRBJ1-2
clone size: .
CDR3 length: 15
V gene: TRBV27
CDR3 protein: CASSLGTGGHYGYTF
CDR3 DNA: TGTGCCAGCAGTTTAGGGACAGGGGGCCACTATGGCTACACCTTC

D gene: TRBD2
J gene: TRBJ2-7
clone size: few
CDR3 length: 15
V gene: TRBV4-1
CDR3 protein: CASGGPGGETYEQYF
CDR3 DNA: TGCGCCAGCGGGGGTCCGGGGGGGGAAACCTACGAGCAGTACTTC

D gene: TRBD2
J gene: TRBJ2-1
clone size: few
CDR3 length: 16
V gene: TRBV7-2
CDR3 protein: CASSLYLAGGNNEQFF
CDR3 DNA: TGTGCCAGCAGCTTATATCTAGCGGGGGGTAACAATGAGCAGTTCTTC

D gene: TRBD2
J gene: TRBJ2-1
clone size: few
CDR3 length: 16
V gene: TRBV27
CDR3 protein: CASSGTSGEVIYEQFF
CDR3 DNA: TGTGCCAGCAGTGGTACTAGCGGGGAAGTTATCTATGAGCAGTTCTTC

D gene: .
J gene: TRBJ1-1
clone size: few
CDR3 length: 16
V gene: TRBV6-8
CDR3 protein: CASTDLLKGQNTEAFF
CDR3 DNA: TGTGCCAGCACCGACCTGTTAAAAGGGCAGAACACTGAAGCTTTCTTT

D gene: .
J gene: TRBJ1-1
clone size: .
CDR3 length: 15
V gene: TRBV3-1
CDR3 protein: CASSPRTGGDTEAFF
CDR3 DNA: TGTGCCAGCAGCCCACGGACGGGAGGGGACACTGAAGCTTTCTTT

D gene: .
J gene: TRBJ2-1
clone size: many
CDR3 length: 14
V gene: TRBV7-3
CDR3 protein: CASSRDGIYNEQFF
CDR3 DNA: TGTGCCAGCAGCCGAGACGGGATTTACAATGAGCAGTTCTTC

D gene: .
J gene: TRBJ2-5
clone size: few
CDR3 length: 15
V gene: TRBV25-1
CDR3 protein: CASSEGTVLQETQYF
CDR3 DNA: TGTGCCAGCAGTGAAGGGACCGTACTTCAAGAGACCCAGTACTTC

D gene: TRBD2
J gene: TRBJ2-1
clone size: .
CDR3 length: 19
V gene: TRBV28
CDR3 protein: CASSFQGLAGGILHNEQFF
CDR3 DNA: TGTGCCAGCAGTTTCCAAGGACTAGCGGGGGGAATCCTTCACAATGAGCAGTTCTTC

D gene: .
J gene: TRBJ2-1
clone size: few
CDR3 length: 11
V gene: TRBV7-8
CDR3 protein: CASSWAGEQFF
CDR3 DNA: TGTGCCAGCAGCTGGGCGGGTGAGCAGTTCTTC

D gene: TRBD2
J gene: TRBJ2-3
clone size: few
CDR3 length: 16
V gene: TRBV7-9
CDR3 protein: CASSPTGTRQLDTQYF
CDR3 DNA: TGTGCCAGCAGCCCCACCGGGACTAGGCAGCTAGATACGCAGTATTTT

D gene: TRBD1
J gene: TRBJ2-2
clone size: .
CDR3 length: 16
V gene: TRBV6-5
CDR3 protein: CASSPRTGGFTGELFF
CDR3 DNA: TGTGCCAGCAGCCCTAGGACAGGGGGATTCACCGGGGAGCTGTTTTTT

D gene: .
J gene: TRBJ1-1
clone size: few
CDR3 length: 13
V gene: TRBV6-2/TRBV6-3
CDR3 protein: CASSVQMNTEAFF
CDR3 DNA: TGTGCCAGCAGTGTTCAGATGAACACTGAAGCTTTCTTT

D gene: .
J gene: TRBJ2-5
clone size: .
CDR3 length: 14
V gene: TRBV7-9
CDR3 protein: CASSLVTGDETQYF
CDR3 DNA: TGTGCCAGCAGCTTAGTAACGGGGGATGAGACCCAGTACTTC

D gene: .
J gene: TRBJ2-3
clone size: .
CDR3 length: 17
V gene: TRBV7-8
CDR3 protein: CASSLGARGASSNTQYF
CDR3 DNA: TGTGCCAGCAGCTTGGGAGCTAGGGGGGCTTCTTCAAATACGCAGTATTTT

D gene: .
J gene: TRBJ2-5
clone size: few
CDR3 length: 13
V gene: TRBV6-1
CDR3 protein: CASSEPKDETQYF
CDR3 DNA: TGTGCCAGCAGTGAACCCAAGGATGAGACCCAGTACTTC

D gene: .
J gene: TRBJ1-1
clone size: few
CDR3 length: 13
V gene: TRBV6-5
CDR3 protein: CASSYRGHTEAFF
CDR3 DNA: TGTGCCAGCAGTTACCGGGGGCATACTGAAGCTTTCTTT

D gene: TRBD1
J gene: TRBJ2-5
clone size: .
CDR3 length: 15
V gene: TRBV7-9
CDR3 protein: CASSFPEQGAETQYF
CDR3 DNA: TGTGCCAGCAGCTTCCCCGAACAGGGGGCGGAGACCCAGTACTTC

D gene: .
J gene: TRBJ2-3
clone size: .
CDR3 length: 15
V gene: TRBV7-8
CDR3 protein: CASSSPGAPTDTQYF
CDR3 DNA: TGTGCCAGCAGCTCCCCAGGGGCCCCCACAGATACGCAGTATTTT

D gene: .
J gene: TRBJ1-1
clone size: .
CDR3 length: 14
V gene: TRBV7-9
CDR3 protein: CASSFIDVNTEAFF
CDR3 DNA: TGTGCCAGCAGCTTTATCGACGTGAACACTGAAGCTTTCTTT

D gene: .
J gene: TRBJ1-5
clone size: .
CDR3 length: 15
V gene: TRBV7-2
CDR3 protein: CASSTLGQLNQPQHF
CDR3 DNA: TGTGCCAGCAGCACCCTTGGGCAGCTCAATCAGCCCCAGCATTTT

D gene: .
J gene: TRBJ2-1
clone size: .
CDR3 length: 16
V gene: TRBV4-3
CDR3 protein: CASSQDRNSWDNEQFF
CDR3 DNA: TGCGCCAGCAGCCAAGATAGAAACAGCTGGGACAATGAGCAGTTCTTC

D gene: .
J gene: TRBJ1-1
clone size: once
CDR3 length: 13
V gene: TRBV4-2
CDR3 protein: CASSENSWTEAFF
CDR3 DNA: TGTGCCAGCAGCGAAAACAGTTGGACTGAAGCTTTCTTT

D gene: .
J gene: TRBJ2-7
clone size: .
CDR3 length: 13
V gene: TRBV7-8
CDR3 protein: CASSLDDGYEQYF
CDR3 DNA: TGTGCCAGCAGCTTAGATGACGGCTACGAGCAGTACTTC

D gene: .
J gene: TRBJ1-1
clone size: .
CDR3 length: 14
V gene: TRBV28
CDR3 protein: CASSFDGENTEAFF
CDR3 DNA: TGTGCCAGCAGCTTCGACGGGGAGAACACTGAAGCTTTCTTT

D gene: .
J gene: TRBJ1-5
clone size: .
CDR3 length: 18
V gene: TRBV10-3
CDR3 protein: CAAGNPLTGDYSNQPQHF
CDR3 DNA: TGTGCCGCAGGAAACCCCTTGACAGGCGACTATAGCAATCAGCCCCAGCATTTT

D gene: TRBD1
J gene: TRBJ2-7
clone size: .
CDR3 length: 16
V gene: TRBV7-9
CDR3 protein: CASSTSTNRGLYEQYF
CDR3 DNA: TGTGCCAGCAGCACCAGTACGAACAGGGGGCTTTACGAGCAGTACTTC

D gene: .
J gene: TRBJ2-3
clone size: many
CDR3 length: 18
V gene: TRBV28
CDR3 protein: CASTLGSNSGTHTDTQYF
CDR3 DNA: TGTGCCAGCACCCTAGGTTCGAATAGCGGAACCCACACAGATACGCAGTATTTT

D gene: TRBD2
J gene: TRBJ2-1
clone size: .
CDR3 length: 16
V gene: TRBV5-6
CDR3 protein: CASSMTTSGPYNEQFF
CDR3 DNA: TGTGCCAGCAGCATGACCACTAGCGGACCCTACAATGAGCAGTTCTTC

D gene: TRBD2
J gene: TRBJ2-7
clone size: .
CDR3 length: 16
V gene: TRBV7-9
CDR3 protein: CASSPPGTSGRYEQYF
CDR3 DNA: TGTGCCAGCAGCCCTCCCGGGACTAGCGGTCGATACGAGCAGTACTTC

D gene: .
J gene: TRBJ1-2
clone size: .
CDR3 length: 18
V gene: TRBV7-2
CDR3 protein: CASSPRSGGGGINYGYTF
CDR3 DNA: TGTGCCAGCAGTCCCAGGTCTGGGGGCGGGGGCATCAACTATGGCTACACCTTC

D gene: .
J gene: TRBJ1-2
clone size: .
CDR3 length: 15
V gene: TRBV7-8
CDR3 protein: CASSLGQGLNYGYTF
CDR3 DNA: TGTGCCAGCAGCTTAGGGCAGGGACTTAACTATGGCTACACCTTC

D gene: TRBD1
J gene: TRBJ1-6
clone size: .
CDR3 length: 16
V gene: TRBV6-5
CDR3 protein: CASSSRSDRGLRSLHF
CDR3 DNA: TGTGCCAGCAGTTCTCGATCCGACAGGGGCTTGAGGTCCCTCCACTTT

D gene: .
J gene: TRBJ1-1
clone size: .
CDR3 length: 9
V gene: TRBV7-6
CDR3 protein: CAVNTEAFF
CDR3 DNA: TGTGCCGTGAACACTGAAGCTTTCTTT

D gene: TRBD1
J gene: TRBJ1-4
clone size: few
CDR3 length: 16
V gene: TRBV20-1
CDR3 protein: CSAREGQGATNEKLFF
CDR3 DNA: TGCAGTGCTAGAGAGGGACAGGGTGCAACTAATGAAAAACTGTTTTTT

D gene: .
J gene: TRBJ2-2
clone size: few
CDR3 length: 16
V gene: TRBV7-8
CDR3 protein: CASSLDARSFTGELFF
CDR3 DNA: TGTGCCAGCAGCCTGGACGCCAGGTCCTTCACCGGGGAGCTGTTTTTT

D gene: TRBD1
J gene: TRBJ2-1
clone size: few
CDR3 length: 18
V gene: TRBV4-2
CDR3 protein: CASSQDQGTGSSYNEQFF
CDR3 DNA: TGTGCCAGCAGCCAAGATCAGGGGACAGGAAGCTCCTACAATGAGCAGTTCTTC